This T cell receptor (beta chain) appears in the sequencing data of a study of blood T cell repertoires in COVID-19. Study-wide context: Material from acute and convalescent COVID-19 was sourced from the United States, Italy and Spain. PBMCs, B-cell-depleted T cells, or T cells provided the cDNA or gDNA that made up the material.

The CDR3 is 15 residues long. Germline V lookup: CDR1 MNHEY, CDR2 SMNVEV (reference sequence). V was clipped by 2 bases and J by 3 bases; unmatched bases: 4. Authors' processing steps: Amplification of reference gene primers was used by the study to estimate nucleated cell counts. The assay was immunoSEQ multiplex PCR, and TCRdb's table has in-frame clones only and misses some. V and J calls and clone size are those listed in that table; D and trimming were worked out from the DNA. Among 65,000 to 95,000 clones listed, approximately 89% were seen once. The table lists this clone with a few counts. This rearrangement joins TRBV27 to TRBJ2-1; 7 nucleotides agree with TRBD2. The sequencing sample was made of peripheral blood. This clonotype originated in an older man with acute or convalescent COVID-19. For the CDR3, the DNA is TGTGCCAGCAGTTTAGCGGGGGACGACTACAATGAGCAGTTCTTC. This codes for CASSLAGDDYNEQFF.